The clone carrying this TCR beta chain was observed a handful of times. This CDR3 comprises 16 residues. Chemo-refractory metastatic non-small-cell lung cancer patients underwent focal radiation alongside CTLA-4 blockade with ipilimumab. The data are from a study of radiotherapy plus CTLA-4 blockade in lung cancer. Study in general: For 15% to 20% of patients, objective responses occurred, and about 30% had disease control.

Some clones are missing from TCRdb's copy, which holds only in-frame ones; the method was immunoSEQ multiplex PCR. The data hold tens of thousands of clones, with approximately 80% observed a single time. This chain uses TRBV21-1 with TRBJ2-7; the D call in the table, TRBD2, was not verified against the DNA. TRBV21-1 has pseudogene status. This TCR derives from a human donor with non-small cell lung cancer whose response to radiotherapy plus ipilimumab could not be evaluated. Sample: peripheral blood, taken from a patient treated with radiotherapy plus ipilimumab. CDR3 sequence (DNA): TGTGCCAGCAGCGGCAGAGTCGTGACGGAGAAGGCCGAGCAGTACTTC. This sequence encodes CASSGRVVTEKAEQYF.